This T cell receptor beta chain is drawn from a study of cytomegalovirus exposure and HLA in healthy donors. Findings and caveats of the study: A later analysis found common viral pathogens apparently linked to several of the most significant clusters. Reports indicate that TCR beta sequences accurately predicted the HLA-A and HLA-B alleles of most subjects. Trimming of TCR beta V- and J-genes showed a link, identified in a later analysis, to a missense DCLRE1C variant.

Note on this clone: Its antigen is as yet unknown.

V lost 0 bases, J lost 0 bases, and 7 bases lay in between. There are 15 residues in the CDR3. CDR1 is SGHDT, CDR2 YYEEEE, per germline. Vbeta (60) and Jbeta (13) primers were used in the PCR. Sequencing used immunoSEQ multiplex PCR; TCRdb keeps in-frame clones, though not all of them. The sample contains around 99,000 clones, roughly 73% of which appear only once. This sequence was found in a man aged 25-45 years in good health and CMV-seronegative. The sample consisted of PBMCs. V and J are TRBV5-6 and TRBJ1-5; TRBD1 is a possible D gene (5 bases). In nucleotides, the CDR3 is TGTGCCAGCAGCTTGGGGGGACTTAGCAATCAGCCCCAGCATTTT. Residues: CASSLGGLSNQPQHF.